The 26 T cell receptor beta chains below were found in one sample sequenced in a study of blood T cell repertoires in COVID-19. Generated by immunoSEQ multiplex PCR, the TCRdb table keeps only in-frame clones and is missing some. The data contain 150,000 or so clones, approximately 90% of them singletons. Sequencing used PBMCs or T cells enriched from blood (not recorded which). The receptors were sampled from a woman aged 40-49 years who had been exposed to COVID-19.

The rearrangement links TRBV11-3 to TRBJ2-7, with TRBD2 identical over 9 bases. The junction had 15 bases not matched to a gene; V was cut back by 5 bases and J by 7 bases. Germline assignment: CDR1 SGHNT and CDR2 YENEEA. The length of the CDR3 is 16 residues. CDR3 in amino acids: CASSPTGTSILGEQYF. The CDR3 DNA is TGTGCCAGCAGCCCCACCGGGACTAGCATATTGGGTGAGCAGTACTTC.

The rearrangement links TRBV15 to TRBJ2-2, with D tentatively TRBD2 (5 bases). The CDR3 contains 14 residues. V was trimmed by 1 base and J by 8 bases, leaving 11 bases between them. Germline loops: CDR1 LNHNV, CDR2 YYDKDF (reference sequence). CDR3 nucleotide sequence: TGTGCCACCAGCAGAGGACGGGGAAGTGGGGAGCTGTTTTTT. This codes for CATSRGRGSGELFF. Looking up the rest from reference TRBV15 and TRBJ2-2 gives the full variable domain: DAMVIQNPRYQVTQFGKPVTLSCSQTLNHNVMYWYQQKSSQAPKLLFHYYDKDFNNEADTPDNFQSRRPNTSFCFLDIRSPGLGDTAMYLCATSRGRGSGELFFGEGSRLTVL.

The rearrangement uses TRBV28 and TRBJ2-7, with 12 bases lining up with TRBD2. V lost 6 bases to trimming and J lost 3 bases; unmatched junction nucleotides: 9. Germline V lookup: CDR1 MDHEN, CDR2 SYDVKM. This CDR3 is 16 amino acids long. Written as DNA, the CDR3 is TGTGCCAGCAGCTGGACTAGCGGGAACCCAATCTACGAGCAGTACTTC. As protein: CASSWTSGNPIYEQYF.

The chain uses TRBV27 and TRBJ2-7, with 10 bases matching TRBD1. V was clipped by 8 bases and J by 2 bases; unmatched bases: 9. The CDR3 totals 15 residues. Germline V gives CDR1 MNHEY, CDR2 SMNVEV (reference sequence). The CDR3 DNA follows: TGTGCCAGCCGCGCCGGGGGGACAGGGGCCTACGAGCAGTACTTC. It specifies CASRAGGTGAYEQYF.

The chain couples TRBV28 to TRBJ2-7; TRBD1 matches 7 bases. Germline loops: CDR1 MDHEN, CDR2 SYDVKM. V was clipped by 6 bases and J by 2 bases; unmatched bases: 4. The CDR3 is made up of 13 amino acids. CDR3 residues: CASRGTATYEQYF. The CDR3, as DNA: TGTGCCAGCAGGGGGACAGCGACCTACGAGCAGTACTTC.

The chain links TRBV3-1 (or the pseudogene TRBV3-2) to TRBJ1-1; possible D gene TRBD1, 5 bases. The V gene lost 4 bases and the J gene lost 4 bases, with 13 bases spanning the gap. This CDR3 has 14 amino acids. The germline V gene encodes CDR1 LGHDT and CDR2 YNNKEL (reference sequence). CDR3 sequence (DNA): TGTGCCAGCAGCCTTGGGGCGGGAGGCACTGAAGCTTTCTTT. Amino acids: CASSLGAGGTEAFF.

The sample holds one count of this clone. CDR3 loop: CASSLAQRGEQYF. The DNA for the CDR3 is TGCGCCAGCAGCTTGGCCCAACGGGGCGAGCAGTACTTC. V gene TRBV5-1 combines with J gene TRBJ2-7; D is possibly TRBD2 (5 bases). The CDR3 runs to 13 residues. V lost 0 bases, J lost 6 bases, and 10 bases lay in between. The V gene's germline CDR1 is SGHRS and CDR2 YFSETQ.

The J gene is TRBJ1-5, the V gene TRBV18; the match to TRBD1 covers 8 bases. The V gene end was trimmed by 1 base and the J gene end by 5 bases; junction bases not matched to a gene: 13. The CDR3 is 18 amino acids. Germline CDR1 and CDR2: KGHSH and LQKENI. The CDR3 sequence: CASSPLHLDRVGHQPQHF. CDR3 in DNA: TGTGCCAGCTCACCACTACATCTGGACAGGGTTGGGCATCAGCCCCAGCATTTT. Using reference TRBV18 and TRBJ1-5 for the parts outside the CDR3, the full variable domain is NAGVMQNPRHLVRRRGQEARLRCSPMKGHSHVYWYRQLPEEGLKFMVYLQKENIIDESGMPKERFSAEFPKEGPSILRIQQVVRGDSAAYFCASSPLHLDRVGHQPQHFGDGTRLSIL.

Only one count was recorded for this clone. V usage is TRBV6-5 and J usage is TRBJ1-4; D is undetermined. CDR1 is MNHEY and CDR2 is SVGAGI in the germline V gene. This CDR3 spans 14 amino acids. The V and J ends lost 6 bases and 2 bases respectively, with 10 bases between them. The CDR3 sequence: CASSEGGTNEKLFF. The CDR3 DNA follows: TGTGCCAGCAGCGAGGGAGGGACTAATGAAAAACTGTTTTTT.

The rearrangement uses TRBV7-8 and TRBJ2-1; 8 positions agree with TRBD2. The V segment lost 4 bases and the J segment 6 bases; nucleotides outside the gene matches: 8. The CDR3 sequence is 15 residues long. Germline CDR1 and CDR2: SGHVS and FQNEAQ. The CDR3 is CASSSIAGYSNEQFF. The DNA of the CDR3 is TGTGCCAGCAGCTCTATAGCGGGATACAGCAATGAGCAGTTCTTC.

V and J are TRBV10-2 and TRBJ2-7; the D gene is possibly TRBD1 (6 bases). There are 13 residues in the CDR3. From germline, CDR1 is WSHSY and CDR2 SAAADI. Trimming pared 6 bases from V and 2 bases from J, leaving 11 bases between. CDR3 DNA: TGCGCCAGCAGGGGAGAGGGGGCCTACGAGCAGTACTTC. Protein: CASRGEGAYEQYF.

V gene TRBV18 combines with J gene TRBJ2-6; 8 bases line up with TRBD1. CDR1 and CDR2 from the germline V gene are KGHSH and LQKENI. CDR3 length equals 16 residues. Trimming cost V 3 bases and J 2 bases; bases outside gene matches: 3. This chain's CDR3 is CASSPGTGPGANVLTF. In DNA, the CDR3 is TGTGCCAGCTCACCCGGGACAGGCCCTGGGGCCAACGTCCTGACTTTC. Using reference TRBV18 and TRBJ2-6 for the parts outside the CDR3, the full variable domain is NAGVMQNPRHLVRRRGQEARLRCSPMKGHSHVYWYRQLPEEGLKFMVYLQKENIIDESGMPKERFSAEFPKEGPSILRIQQVVRGDSAAYFCASSPGTGPGANVLTFGAGSRLTVL.

V gene TRBV27 combines with J gene TRBJ1-5; D gene ambiguous. V was shortened by 1 base and J by 5 bases, with 6 bases between the two germline ends. CDR1 is MNHEY and CDR2 is SMNVEV in the germline V gene (reference sequence). The CDR3 spans 13 residues. CDR3 sequence: CASSLYSYQPQHF. In DNA form, the CDR3 reads TGTGCCAGCAGTTTATACAGTTATCAGCCCCAGCATTTT.

This sequence joins TRBV5-1 and TRBJ1-3; D uncertain. The length of the CDR3 is 14 residues. Trimming pared 0 bases from V and 2 bases from J, leaving 6 bases between. Germline values: CDR1 SGHRS, CDR2 YFSETQ. CDR3 in DNA: TGCGCCAGCAGCTTGGTCGAGGCTGGAAACACCATATATTTT. It codes for CASSLVEAGNTIYF.

This clone was detected a few times. The rearrangement joins TRBV3-1 (or the pseudogene TRBV3-2) to TRBJ1-6, with D maybe TRBD1 (6 bases). CDR1 and CDR2 (germline): LGHDT, YNNKEL (reference sequence). The V gene lost 1 base and the J gene lost 6 bases, with 16 bases spanning the gap. CDR3 length equals 17 residues. The CDR3 DNA reads as TGTGCCAGCAGCCAAGGGGGGGGCCAAGGACGTAATTCACCCCTCCACTTT. Translating gives CASSQGGGQGRNSPLHF.

In nucleotides, the CDR3 is TGTGCCAGCAGTGCTAGCGGGGGGGCCACCGGGGAGCTGTTTTTT. Its translation: CASSASGGATGELFF. J is TRBJ2-2 and V is TRBV6-4, with 12 bases identical to TRBD2. The germline V gene has CDR1 MRHNA and CDR2 SNTAGT. The CDR3 has 15 amino acids. V lost 4 bases to trimming and J lost 4 bases; unmatched junction nucleotides: 1.

V gene TRBV18 combines with J gene TRBJ1-4; the match to TRBD1 covers 8 bases. The CDR3 runs to 13 residues. The V segment lost 3 bases and the J segment 8 bases; nucleotides outside the gene matches: 2. Germline V gives CDR1 KGHSH, CDR2 LQKENI. CDR3 amino acids: CASSPRQGEKLFF. CDR3 nucleotide sequence: TGTGCCAGCTCACCCCGACAGGGGGAAAAACTGTTTTTT.

The rearrangement links TRBV19 to TRBJ2-1; D gene uncertain. The CDR3 is made up of 14 amino acids. V gave up 0 bases and J gave up 7 bases, with 10 bases separating them. Germline V gives CDR1 LNHDA, CDR2 SQIVND (reference sequence). In DNA, the CDR3 is TGTGCCAGTAGTATAGACCTCACGAGAAATGAGCAGTTCTTC. Amino acids: CASSIDLTRNEQFF.

In regard to this clone: The sample holds other DNA sequences that translate to the same CDR3. This chain links TRBV4-1 with TRBJ2-1; D may be TRBD1 (6 bases). The CDR3 covers 16 residues. V lost 0 bases to trimming and J lost 1 base, with 10 bases between them. Germline CDR1 MGHRA, CDR2 YSYEKL. For the CDR3, the DNA is TGCGCCAGCAGCCAAGACCTAGGGGGATCCTACAATGAGCAGTTCTTC. Translating it yields CASSQDLGGSYNEQFF.

The chain joins TRBV19 to TRBJ2-6; 7 nucleotides line up with TRBD1. Germline V CDR1 and CDR2: LNHDA, SQIVND (reference sequence). V shed 7 bases and J 2 bases; nucleotides not matched to a gene: 17. This CDR3 region has 19 residues. CDR3 protein: CASTVRLGDSSPGANVLTF. The DNA for the CDR3 is TGTGCCAGTACCGTAAGGTTGGGGGACAGTTCGCCTGGGGCCAACGTCCTGACTTTC. The whole variable domain, remainder taken from reference TRBV19 and TRBJ2-6, is DGGITQSPKYLFRKEGQNVTLSCEQNLNHDAMYWYRQDPGQGLRLIYYSQIVNDFQKGDIAEGYSVSREKKESFPLTVTSAQKNPTAFYLCASTVRLGDSSPGANVLTFGAGSRLTVL.

The rearrangement links TRBV7-2 to TRBJ2-7, with D perhaps matching TRBD2 (6 bases). This CDR3 has 14 residues. The V end lost 0 bases, the J end lost 4 bases, and 10 bases lay between the germline ends. Germline values: CDR1 SGHTA, CDR2 FQGNSA. The CDR3 protein is CASSLAGGAYEQYF. The CDR3 bases are TGTGCCAGCAGCTTAGCGGGAGGAGCGTACGAGCAGTACTTC.

V is TRBV29-1 and J is TRBJ2-1; tentative D call: TRBD1 (6 bases). V shed 6 bases and J shed 10 bases, with 22 bases lying between them. The CDR3 consists of 14 residues. Per the germline V gene, CDR1 is SQVTM and CDR2 is ANQGSEA. The CDR3 DNA is TGCAGCGTGACAAGGGGAACCACAGGGAGCGAGCAGTTCTTC. Protein: CSVTRGTTGSEQFF.

The chain couples TRBV18 to TRBJ2-3, with TRBD2 matching over 8 bases. The CDR3 has 15 amino acids. The germline V gene has CDR1 KGHSH and CDR2 LQKENI. V was clipped by 1 base and J by 0 bases; unmatched bases: 0. The CDR3 region is CASSPLAGSTDTQYF. The CDR3 DNA reads TGTGCCAGCTCACCACTAGCGGGGAGCACAGATACGCAGTATTTT.

This chain uses TRBV3-1 (or the pseudogene TRBV3-2) with TRBJ1-5; a possible D gene is TRBD1 (5 bases). V lost 1 base to trimming and J lost 2 bases, with 15 bases between them. The CDR3 loop spans 17 amino acids. Germline loops: CDR1 LGHDT, CDR2 YNNKEL (reference sequence). The CDR3 here is CASSQGSGPPGNQPQHF. The CDR3 DNA sequence: TGTGCCAGCAGCCAAGGGTCAGGGCCTCCGGGCAATCAGCCCCAGCATTTT.

V usage is TRBV2 and J usage is TRBJ1-1; weak D call: TRBD1 (6 bases). The CDR3 sequence is 15 residues long. Germline V gene lookup returns CDR1 SNHLY and CDR2 FYNNEI. The ends were cut back, 0 bases at V and 2 bases at J, with 10 bases in the middle. The CDR3 sequence: CASSEAQGSNTEAFF. The CDR3 DNA reads as TGTGCCAGCAGTGAAGCGCAGGGGAGTAACACTGAAGCTTTCTTT.

The gene calls are TRBV11-3 and TRBJ2-1; 7 bases align to TRBD2. Germline V CDR1 and CDR2: SGHNT, YENEEA. This CDR3 spans 12 amino acids. Trimming took 5 bases from V and 10 from J; bases not matched to a gene: 5. The CDR3 loop is CASSRGDWEQFF. The CDR3 DNA follows: TGTGCCAGCAGCCGGGGGGACTGGGAGCAGTTCTTC.